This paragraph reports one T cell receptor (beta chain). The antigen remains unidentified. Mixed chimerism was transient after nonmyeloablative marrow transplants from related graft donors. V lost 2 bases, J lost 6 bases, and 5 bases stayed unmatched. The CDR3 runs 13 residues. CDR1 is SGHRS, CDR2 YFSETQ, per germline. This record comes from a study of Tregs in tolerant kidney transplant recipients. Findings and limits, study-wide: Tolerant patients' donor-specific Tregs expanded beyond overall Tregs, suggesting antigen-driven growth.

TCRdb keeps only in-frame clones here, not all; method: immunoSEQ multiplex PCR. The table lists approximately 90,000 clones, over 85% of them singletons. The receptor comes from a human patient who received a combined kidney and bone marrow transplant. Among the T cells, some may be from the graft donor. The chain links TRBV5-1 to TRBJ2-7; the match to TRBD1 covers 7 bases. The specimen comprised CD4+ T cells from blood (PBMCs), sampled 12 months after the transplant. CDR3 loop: CASSLTGAVEQYF. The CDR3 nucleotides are TGCGCCAGCAGCTTAACAGGGGCAGTCGAGCAGTACTTC.